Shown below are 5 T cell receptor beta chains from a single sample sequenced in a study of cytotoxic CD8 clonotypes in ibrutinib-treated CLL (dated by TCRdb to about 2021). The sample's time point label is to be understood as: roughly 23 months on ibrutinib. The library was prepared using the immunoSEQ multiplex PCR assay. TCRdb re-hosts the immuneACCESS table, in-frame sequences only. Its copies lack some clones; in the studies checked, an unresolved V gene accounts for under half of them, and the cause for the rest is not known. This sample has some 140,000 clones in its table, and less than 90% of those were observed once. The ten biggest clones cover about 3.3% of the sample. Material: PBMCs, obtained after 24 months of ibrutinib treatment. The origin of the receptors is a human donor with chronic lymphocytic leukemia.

Here the CDR3 reads CASTLLGGPYEQYF. The CDR3 nucleotides are TGCGCCAGCACCCTACTCGGGGGCCCCTACGAGCAGTACTTC. The chain recombines TRBV5-1 with TRBJ2-7; D may be TRBD1 or TRBD2 (6 bases each). The ends were cut back, 6 bases at V and 2 bases at J, with 15 bases in the middle. Germline loops: CDR1 SGHRS, CDR2 YFSETQ. The CDR3 covers 14 residues.

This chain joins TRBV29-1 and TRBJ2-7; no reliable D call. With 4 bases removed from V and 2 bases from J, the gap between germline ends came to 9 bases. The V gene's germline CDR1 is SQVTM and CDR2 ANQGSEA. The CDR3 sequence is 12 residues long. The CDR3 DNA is TGCAGCGTTGGAGGCAGTCCCTACGAGCAGTACTTC. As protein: CSVGGSPYEQYF.

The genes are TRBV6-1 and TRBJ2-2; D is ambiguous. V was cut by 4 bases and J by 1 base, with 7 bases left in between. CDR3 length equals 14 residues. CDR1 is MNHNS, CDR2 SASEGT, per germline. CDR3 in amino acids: CASSVGRNTGELFF. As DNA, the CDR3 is TGTGCCAGCAGTGTGGGCAGGAACACCGGGGAGCTGTTTTTT.

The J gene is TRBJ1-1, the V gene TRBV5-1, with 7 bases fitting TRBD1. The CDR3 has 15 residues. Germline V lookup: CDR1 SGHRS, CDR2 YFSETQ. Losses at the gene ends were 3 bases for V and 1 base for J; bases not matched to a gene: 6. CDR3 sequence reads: CASSSRQGGNTEAFF. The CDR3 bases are TGCGCCAGCAGCTCCCGACAGGGAGGGAACACTGAAGCTTTCTTT. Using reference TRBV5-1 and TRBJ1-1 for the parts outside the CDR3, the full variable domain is KAGVTQTPRYLIKTRGQQVTLSCSPISGHRSVSWYQQTPGQGLQFLFEYFSETQRNKGNFPGRFSGRQFSNSRSEMNVSTLELGDSALYLCASSSRQGGNTEAFFGQGTRLTVV.

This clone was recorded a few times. Here the CDR3 reads CASSLDSQRGAYNEQFF. The CDR3 nucleotides read TGTGCCAGCAGCTTAGATAGCCAGCGGGGGGCCTACAATGAGCAGTTCTTC. V gene TRBV11-2 combines with J gene TRBJ2-1; TRBD2 matches 9 bases. Germline V CDR1 and CDR2: SGHAT, FQNNGV. The CDR3 is 17 amino acids. J lost 2 bases, V lost 0 bases, and 5 bases had no gene match.